What follows describes a single T cell receptor (beta chain). Its antigen is unknown. The junction had 3 bases not matched to a gene; V was cut back by 11 bases and J by 1 base. Germline V gene sequence: CDR1 MNHNS, CDR2 SASEGT. The CDR3 loop spans 13 amino acids. This entry comes from a study of cytomegalovirus exposure and HLA in healthy donors. Study-level results: The study labeled under 200 TCR beta chains cytomegalovirus-associated. In vitro checks showed that a few CMV-associated chains really do target CMV antigens.

The PCR was carried out with 60 Vbeta primers and 13 Jbeta primers. The assay was immunoSEQ multiplex PCR, and TCRdb's table has in-frame clones only and misses some. The repertoire holds under 200,000 clones, with approximately 81% as singletons. The V gene is TRBV6-1, the J gene TRBJ2-2; 8 bases line up with TRBD2. Sequencing was done on a sample of PBMCs. The sequence was collected from a female donor in good health and CMV-seronegative. As DNA, the CDR3 is TGTGCCGGGCTAGCGGGGAACACCGGGGAGCTGTTTTTT. Its translation is CAGLAGNTGELFF.